Given below is one TCR beta chain in context. The antigen remains unidentified. This specimen belongs to a study of shared clonotypes between healthy human individuals. About the research overall: CD4 naive and memory got three plates each, CD8 naive two, CD8 memory one.

Notes on the study in general: The study found lower generation probabilities in non-shared clonotypes than in those shared by all four donors.

Repertoires were generated with immunoSEQ multiplex PCR, while TCRdb's copy carries only in-frame clones and drops some. The profile shows roughly 2,500,000 clones, roughly 93% of them singletons. Per the germline V gene, CDR1 is SQVTM and CDR2 is ANQGSEA. The CDR3 length is 17 residues. V dropped 4 bases and J dropped 7 bases, with 26 bases sitting between them. The chain uses TRBV29-1 and TRBJ2-4; D assignment may be TRBD1 or TRBD2 (5 bases each). The sample was naive CD4+ T cells from PBMCs. Described subset: CD45RA+ positively selected. The source is a young man in good health. Some clones in this sample may be carry-over from other donors' samples. The CDR3 nucleotides are TGCAGCGTTGTAGGGGCCGTTGAGGGAATGACGGGGAACATTCAGTACTTC. Its protein product is CSVVGAVEGMTGNIQYF.